This T cell receptor (beta chain) was sequenced during a study of blood T cell repertoires in COVID-19. The V segment lost 6 bases and the J segment 6 bases; nucleotides outside the gene matches: 12. Germline V gene data show CDR1 as MNHEY and CDR2 as SMNVEV (reference sequence). This CDR3 has 15 amino acids. Assay used: immunoSEQ multiplex PCR; TCRdb lists only in-frame clones, some missing. The table shows around 400,000 clones, with less than 90% occurring only once. Sequenced: PBMCs or T cells enriched from blood (not recorded which). This TCR was sampled from a woman aged 45-65 years who had recovered from COVID-19. V is TRBV27 and J is TRBJ2-7, with TRBD1 identical over 9 bases. In nucleotides, the CDR3 is TGTGCCAGCAGCAACCGGGGACAGGGTACGCGCGAGCAGTACTTC. Its translation is CASSNRGQGTREQYF.